The sequence of this T cell receptor (beta chain) was determined in a study of blood T cell repertoires in COVID-19. This CDR3 has 14 amino acids. Germline V lookup: CDR1 SGHVS, CDR2 FQNEAQ. V lost 3 bases and J 3 bases, leaving 9 bases between the germline ends. Per the authors' pipeline: Reference gene primer amplification gave estimated nucleated cell counts. Produced via immunoSEQ multiplex PCR; TCRdb's table is partial and in-frame only. V, J and clone size were drawn from that table, and D and trimming were deduced from the DNA. The sample holds approximately 200,000 clones, 80% to 90% seen once.

The chain carries TRBV7-8 and TRBJ1-5; a possible D gene is TRBD1 (6 bases). This receptor was identified in a man between 45 and 60 years old who had recovered from COVID-19. Sequenced sample: peripheral blood. The CDR3 protein is CASSLTGFNQPQHF. The CDR3 DNA reads as TGTGCCAGCAGCTTGACAGGCTTCAATCAGCCCCAGCATTTT.